The subject of this entry is one T cell receptor beta chain. Its antigen is as yet unknown. The data derive from a study of identical twins. The study, taken as a whole, reports: A lower insertion count was a feature of abundant cord blood beta clonotypes, with no such feature in memory repertoires. The authors noted that invariant MAIT and iNKT cells could partly confound zero-insertion analyses. Models predicted too little out-of-frame TCR alpha sharing in monozygotic twins.

Via MiXCR, TCRdb re-called the 5' RACE reads, giving one row per CDR3 protein. The sample consists of 350,000 or so distinct CDR3 sequences, 10% to 15% of them appearing once. The germline V and J ends were trimmed by 5 bases and 2 bases, with 13 bases remaining between them. The CDR3 runs to 15 residues. Germline CDR1 is LNHDA and CDR2 is SQIVND (reference sequence). Another study also made use of these data, one on yellow fever vaccine responses in identical twins. Per that study: Twins reportedly showed a vaccine T cell response that seemed partly convergent and partly personalized.

The clonotype originates from a woman between 18 and 29 years old in good health. The source material was CD8+ T cells sorted from blood. This chain connects TRBV19 to TRBJ1-5; no clear D gene. This chain's CDR3 is CASSGSLTGNQPQHF. The CDR3 bases are TGTGCCAGTAGTGGGTCCCTTACCGGCAATCAGCCCCAGCATTTT.